The sequence of this TCR beta chain was determined in a study of Graves' ophthalmopathy and Graves' hyperthyroidism. The overall study: Over 18 months of follow-up, stable hyperthyroidism required that no ophthalmopathy appear.

Other autoimmune disease, uncontrolled infection, pregnancy and lactation led to exclusion. Amplification of TCR beta CDR3 regions used RNA transcripts. An opening RT-PCR round employed HTBI primers and preceded a second-round multiplex PCR. Via MiXCR, TCRdb re-called the multiplex PCR reads, giving one row per CDR3 protein. Of 580,000 or so distinct CDR3 sequences in the sample, approximately 35% are singletons; the top ten hold less than 4.5%. Study-wide results and limits: Cross-validated, the 13-signature model showed 87.88%/81.08% sensitivity/specificity, and 80%/75% in the test set. Blood also held most thyroid clonotypes expanded above 0.001 frequency.

The germline CDR1 and CDR2 sequences are SGHVS and FNYEAQ. V was clipped by 5 bases and J by 2 bases; unmatched bases: 4. This CDR3 has 16 residues. For this clonotype: Its target is unknown.

This chain uses TRBV7-6 with TRBJ2-1, with 12 bases that match TRBD2. The sequence was obtained from an adult man with Graves' hyperthyroidism. Input material: peripheral blood or thyroid tissue (not recorded which). DNA for the CDR3: TGTGCCAGCAGCCAAACTAGCGGGGGGACCTACAATGAGCAGTTCTTC. Translation: CASSQTSGGTYNEQFF.